One and the same sample provided the 11 T cell receptor beta chains below, sequenced in a study of PD-1 blockade in classical Hodgkin lymphoma. The protocol was immunoSEQ multiplex PCR, while the TCRdb copy is restricted to in-frame clones and leaves out a portion. This sample carries about 40,000 clones, 75% to 90% of them seen once, and the ten largest clones take approximately 9.1%. Each patient relapsed following autologous stem cell transplantation, and prior brentuximab vedotin exposure differed. The sequenced sample was peripheral blood mononuclear cells (PBMCs), obtained at baseline. All receptors come from a human donor with classical Hodgkin lymphoma.

The rearrangement uses TRBV19 and TRBJ1-5; D not certain. CDR3 length: 14 amino acids. Germline V CDR1 and CDR2: LNHDA, SQIVND (reference sequence). V was pared by 1 base and J by 1 base, with 5 bases between. CDR3 region: CASSIGLSNQPQHF. In nucleotides, the CDR3 is TGTGCCAGTAGTATAGGGTTGAGCAATCAGCCCCAGCATTTT.

The chain links TRBV19 to TRBJ1-3; the D gene is possibly TRBD1 (5 bases). Germline CDR1 is LNHDA and CDR2 is SQIVND (reference sequence). The CDR3 runs 15 residues. Deletions cut 2 bases from V and 0 bases from J, with 8 bases between. CDR3 residues: CASSIRGGSGNTIYF. The CDR3 nucleotides read TGTGCCAGTAGTATACGTGGGGGCTCTGGAAACACCATATATTTT.

This chain links TRBV7-9 with TRBJ2-7; TRBD1 is a possible D gene (5 bases). Trimming cost V 2 bases and J 0 bases, with 8 bases left between them. Germline V gene sequence: CDR1 SEHNR, CDR2 FQNEAQ (reference sequence). This CDR3 contains 14 residues. The CDR3 spells CASSLQGNSYEQYF. The CDR3 DNA sequence: TGTGCCAGCAGCTTACAGGGCAACTCCTACGAGCAGTACTTC.

V usage is TRBV18 and J usage is TRBJ2-5; tentative D call: TRBD1 (5 bases). The V end lost 2 bases, the J end lost 5 bases, and 12 bases lay between the germline ends. Germline V gene sequence: CDR1 KGHSH, CDR2 LQKENI. The length of the CDR3 is 14 residues. The CDR3 sequence: CASSPLRAGETQYF. For the CDR3, the DNA is TGTGCCAGCTCACCATTAAGGGCAGGGGAGACCCAGTACTTC.

This chain connects TRBV6-5 to TRBJ1-6; 7 nucleotides agree with TRBD1. The germline V gene encodes CDR1 MNHEY and CDR2 SVGAGI. The CDR3 has 14 residues. The junction had 5 bases not matched to a gene; V was cut back by 6 bases and J by 6 bases. CDR3 in amino acids: CASSYGQANSPLHF. CDR3 DNA sequence: TGTGCCAGCAGCTACGGACAGGCTAATTCACCCCTCCACTTT.

J is TRBJ2-7 and V is TRBV6-5; 11 nucleotides agree with TRBD1. CDR3 size: 15 residues. Germline trimming cut 2 bases from V and 7 bases from J; bases unmatched to any gene: 7. CDR1 is MNHEY and CDR2 is SVGAGI in the germline V gene. As DNA, the CDR3 is TGTGCCAGCAGTTACCAGGGGACAGGGGGAGGGGAGCAGTACTTC. It is translated as CASSYQGTGGGEQYF.

The chain is built from TRBV19 and TRBJ2-7; no firm D call. Germline loops: CDR1 LNHDA, CDR2 SQIVND (reference sequence). CDR3 length: 15 amino acids. V gave up 0 bases and J gave up 2 bases, with 11 bases separating them. The CDR3 nucleotides are TGTGCCAGTAGTATAGATGGGCAAATGGCCTACGAGCAGTACTTC. Translation: CASSIDGQMAYEQYF.

The J gene is TRBJ1-1, the V gene TRBV7-2; D remains unclear. Germline values: CDR1 SGHTA, CDR2 FQGNSA. There are 13 residues in the CDR3. V was pared by 5 bases and J by 0 bases, with 7 bases between. In nucleotides, the CDR3 is TGTGCCAGCAGCCTGACAATGAACACTGAAGCTTTCTTT. It specifies CASSLTMNTEAFF.

This clone has only one observation. The V gene is TRBV10-3, the J gene TRBJ2-7; 10 bases match TRBD2. Germline V gene data show CDR1 as ENHRY and CDR2 as SYGVKD. The CDR3 spans 14 residues. Unmatched junction bases numbered 5, after V lost 6 bases and J lost 3 bases. In DNA form, the CDR3 reads TGTGCCATCAGCGGACTAGCGGAATTCTACGAGCAGTACTTC. Its protein product is CAISGLAEFYEQYF.

The chain links TRBV19 to TRBJ2-7; D might be TRBD1 (5 bases). V lost 2 bases, J lost 3 bases, and 17 bases lay in between. This CDR3 spans 16 amino acids. Germline V gene data show CDR1 as LNHDA and CDR2 as SQIVND (reference sequence). DNA of the CDR3: TGTGCCAGTAGTATAAATTCCCGGACACCAAACTACGAGCAGTACTTC. Translating it yields CASSINSRTPNYEQYF.

The chain is built from TRBV5-4 and TRBJ2-5; TRBD1 aligns across 9 bases. V trimming: 4 bases; J trimming: 2 bases; junction bases outside the gene matches: 9. The CDR3 is made up of 16 amino acids. Germline CDR1 reads SGHNT; CDR2 reads YYREEE (reference sequence). CDR3 amino acids: CASSRYRDREQETQYF. CDR3 sequence (DNA): TGTGCCAGCAGCCGCTACCGGGACAGGGAACAAGAGACCCAGTACTTC.